The 20 T cell receptor beta chains presented below share a single source sample, sequenced in a study of OX40 agonist ivuxolimab in advanced cancers. The method behind the library was the immunoSEQ multiplex PCR assay. The table was pulled from immuneACCESS by TCRdb, which kept in-frame rearrangements only. Such tables lose some clones; where checked, under half of the loss comes from unresolved V genes, and the rest has no known cause. The sample records 65,000 to 95,000 clones, over 75% of which are singletons. Under 4% of the sample belongs to the ten largest clones. Sequenced material: CD4+ or CD8+ T cells sorted from blood, taken in a trial of the OX40 agonist ivuxolimab. Every receptor here comes from an adult with an advanced solid tumor such as melanoma, head and neck, liver or kidney cancer.

The chain is built from TRBV19 and TRBJ2-3; D may be TRBD1 (6 bases). Trimming removed 3 bases at V and 5 bases at J, with 15 bases between. The CDR3 covers 15 residues. Germline V gene data show CDR1 as LNHDA and CDR2 as SQIVND (reference sequence). CDR3 in DNA: TGTGCCAGTAGTATCGATCCAGGGGAGATAGATACGCAGTATTTT. It encodes CASSIDPGEIDTQYF.

The rearrangement uses TRBV28 and TRBJ2-1, with D perhaps TRBD1 or TRBD2 (5 bases each). V was shortened by 6 bases and J by 4 bases, with 7 bases between the two germline ends. The CDR3 spans 12 residues. From germline, CDR1 is MDHEN and CDR2 SYDVKM. Here the CDR3 DNA reads TGTGCCAGCAGGAGGGGTTACAATGAGCAGTTCTTC. It encodes CASRRGYNEQFF.

The chain uses TRBV13 and TRBJ2-7; no clear D. Germline assignment: CDR1 PRHDT and CDR2 FYEKMQ (reference sequence). The CDR3 spans 13 residues. V lost 2 bases, J lost 2 bases, and 7 bases lay in between. The CDR3: CASSLSRPYEQYF. The CDR3 nucleotides are TGTGCCAGCAGCTTATCAAGACCCTACGAGCAGTACTTC.

V and J are TRBV11-3 and TRBJ1-3; unclear D gene. V was shortened by 4 bases and J by 2 bases, with 6 bases between the two germline ends. The germline gives CDR1 SGHNT, CDR2 YENEEA. The length of the CDR3 is 13 residues. CDR3 loop: CASSSSTGNTIYF. The CDR3 DNA reads TGTGCCAGCAGCTCTTCCACTGGAAACACCATATATTTT.

The rearrangement uses TRBV30 and TRBJ2-7, with D tentatively TRBD2 (7 bases). Trimming took off 1 base at V and 7 bases at J, with 20 bases between the two ends. Looked up from germline, CDR1 is GTSNPN and CDR2 is SVGIG (reference sequence). The CDR3 totals 15 residues. DNA for the CDR3: TGTGCCTGGAGTGAACTCGGGGGGCAAGGGGGAGAGCAGTACTTC. Amino acid sequence: CAWSELGGQGGEQYF. Complete variable domain (other parts from reference TRBV30 and TRBJ2-7): SQTIHQWPATLVQPVGSPLSLECTVEGTSNPNLYWYRQAAGRGLQLLFYSVGIGQISSEVPQNLSASRPQDRQFILSSKKLLLSDSGFYLCAWSELGGQGGEQYFGPGTRLTVT.

The chain recombines TRBV7-2 with TRBJ2-7; 7 bases are a match to TRBD2. The CDR3 length is 15 residues. The ends lost 5 bases at V and 4 bases at J; junction bases unmatched: 11. From germline, CDR1 is SGHTA and CDR2 FQGNSA. The CDR3 DNA is TGTGCCAGCAGCGCAACTGGGGACGGGAGGTACGAGCAGTACTTC. It is translated as CASSATGDGRYEQYF.

The chain has TRBV27 and TRBJ2-5; tentative D call: TRBD2 (6 bases). The J call may be mistaken, given a closer DNA end match to TRBJ2-7. The CDR3 totals 15 residues. CDR1 is MNHEY, CDR2 SMNVEV, per germline (reference sequence). The CDR3 is CASSLYPGATYEQYF. CDR3 DNA sequence: TGTGCCAGCAGTTTATATCCGGGAGCGACCTACGAGCAGTACTTC.

The chain employs TRBV7-9 and TRBJ1-4; the D gene is possibly TRBD1 (6 bases). CDR3 length equals 14 residues. V lost 1 base and J lost 4, with 7 bases in between. Germline V gene sequence: CDR1 SEHNR, CDR2 FQNEAQ (reference sequence). Written as DNA, the CDR3 is TGTGCCAGCAGCTTAGGCAGGGGTAATGAAAAACTGTTTTTT. It yields the protein CASSLGRGNEKLFF.

The rearrangement uses TRBV28 and TRBJ1-4; 8 bases fit TRBD1. V lost 6 bases to trimming and J lost 0 bases; unmatched junction nucleotides: 3. Looked up from germline, CDR1 is MDHEN and CDR2 is SYDVKM. CDR3 length: 15 amino acids. This CDR3 reads CASSPGQATNEKLFF. Here the CDR3 DNA reads TGTGCCAGCAGCCCGGGACAGGCAACTAATGAAAAACTGTTTTTT.

This chain uses TRBV18 with TRBJ2-1, with unresolved D. There are 13 residues in the CDR3. The germline gives CDR1 KGHSH, CDR2 LQKENI. V dropped 1 base and J dropped 5 bases, with 6 bases sitting between them. CDR3 nucleotides: TGTGCCAGCTCACCACTAGGAAACAATGAGCAGTTCTTC. This gives the protein CASSPLGNNEQFF.

V gene TRBV19 combines with J gene TRBJ1-4, with D possibly being TRBD1 (5 bases). Germline values: CDR1 LNHDA, CDR2 SQIVND (reference sequence). The CDR3 runs 16 residues. Trimming removed 3 bases from V and 4 bases from J, with 15 bases in between. CDR3 residues: CASSISREAFNEKLFF. The DNA of the CDR3 is TGTGCCAGTAGTATTTCCAGGGAGGCATTTAATGAAAAACTGTTTTTT.

This clone turned up a few times. This sample includes further DNA sequences coding for the same CDR3. The chain has TRBV7-2 and TRBJ2-1; no firm D call. This CDR3 region has 11 residues. CDR1 and CDR2 (germline): SGHTA, FQGNSA. Deletions cut 1 base from V and 9 bases from J, with 4 bases between. Here the CDR3 reads CASSLGGEQFF. CDR3 DNA: TGTGCCAGCAGCTTAGGTGGTGAGCAGTTCTTC.

The chain recombines TRBV20-1 with TRBJ2-1; tentative D call: TRBD1 (6 bases). Between the trimmed V and J ends, which lost 7 bases and 3 bases, there was a span of 7 bases. This CDR3 has 11 residues. Germline loops: CDR1 DFQATT, CDR2 SNEGSKA (reference sequence). CDR3 nucleotides: TGCAGTGGGACAGTCTACAATGAGCAGTTCTTC. Translated, it gives CSGTVYNEQFF.

The chain recombines TRBV6-1 with TRBJ2-1, with a tentative D call TRBD2 (5 bases). There are 14 residues in the CDR3. Germline V CDR1 and CDR2: MNHNS, SASEGT. Trimming stripped 5 bases from V and 5 bases from J, with 13 bases between. This chain's CDR3 is CASSSPDGDNEQFF. CDR3 DNA: TGTGCCAGCAGTTCCCCCGACGGGGACAATGAGCAGTTCTTC.

This chain connects TRBV4-3 to TRBJ2-7, with TRBD2 matching over 8 bases. Trimming cost V 4 bases and J 1 base; bases outside gene matches: 6. Germline V lookup: CDR1 LGHNA, CDR2 YSLEER. This CDR3 comprises 15 residues. CDR3 coding DNA: TGCGCCAGCAGCCGCATAGCGGGATCTTCCTACGAGCAGTACTTC. The encoded protein is CASSRIAGSSYEQYF.

The chain is built from TRBV10-1 and TRBJ2-6; 8 bases fit TRBD1. Germline loops: CDR1 WNHNN, CDR2 SYGVQD (reference sequence). This CDR3 is built from 16 residues. With 10 bases clipped from V and 0 bases from J, the junction kept 8 bases outside the gene matches. DNA of the CDR3: TGCGCCACCTCCGGGACAGGACCCTCTGGGGCCAACGTCCTGACTTTC. Protein: CATSGTGPSGANVLTF.

This chain uses TRBV6-6 with TRBJ2-3, with 10 positions matching TRBD2. The CDR3 totals 16 residues. CDR1 is MNHNY and CDR2 is SVGAGI in the germline V gene (reference sequence). Trimming at V came to 4 bases and at J to 5 bases, leaving 9 bases not matched to a gene. CDR3 bases: TGTGCCAGCAGTTCAACGACTAGCGGGTCAAGAGATACGCAGTATTTT. It specifies CASSSTTSGSRDTQYF.

This chain connects TRBV11-3 to TRBJ2-3; weak D call: TRBD2 (7 bases). Germline assignment: CDR1 SGHNT and CDR2 YENEEA. The V and J ends lost 5 bases and 6 bases respectively, with 27 bases between them. CDR3 length: 18 residues. This CDR3 reads CASSTSHPGRGLVDTQYF. As DNA, the CDR3 is TGTGCCAGCAGCACATCCCACCCAGGGAGGGGGTTGGTGGATACGCAGTATTTT.

The chain recombines TRBV6-1 with TRBJ2-7; no clear D. Germline CDR1 reads MNHNS; CDR2 reads SASEGT. V was pared by 11 bases and J by 1 base, with 12 bases between. This CDR3 comprises 12 residues. The CDR3 spells CASNGDSYEQYF. The CDR3 DNA follows: TGTGCCTCCAATGGGGATTCCTACGAGCAGTACTTC.

The rearrangement links TRBV6-6 to TRBJ2-6; D uncertain. CDR3 length: 12 amino acids. Between the trimmed V and J ends, which lost 5 bases and 10 bases, there was a span of 9 bases. Germline CDR1 is MNHNY and CDR2 is SVGAGI (reference sequence). CDR3 amino acids: CASSSSLNVLTF. The CDR3 coding sequence is TGTGCCAGCAGTAGTTCACTGAACGTCCTGACTTTC.